One and the same sample provided the 3 T cell receptor beta chains below, sequenced in a study of long-term antiretroviral therapy in people with HIV. With survey level as its setting, the immunoSEQ assay was v3.0. Data came from immunoSEQ multiplex PCR; TCRdb stores just in-frame clones and leaves some out. In the table there are under 30,000 clones, 85% to 90% of which are singletons. Sequencing used unsorted PBMCs, obtained 1.9 years after starting antiretroviral therapy. These receptors were obtained from a woman aged 25 to 39 with HIV.

The chain couples TRBV5-1 to TRBJ2-3; no clear D. V was shortened by 0 bases and J by 0 bases, with 17 bases between the two germline ends. The germline CDR1 and CDR2 sequences are SGHRS and YFSETQ. The CDR3 length is 18 residues. CDR3 coding DNA: TGCGCCAGCAGCTTGGAGTTGTGGACGTCATTCAGCACAGATACGCAGTATTTT. Protein sequence: CASSLELWTSFSTDTQYF.

In this sample, this clone turned up a few times. The genes are TRBV6-1 and TRBJ1-2, with D unresolved. Trimming cost V 0 bases and J 4 bases, with 9 bases left between them. Germline V gene lookup returns CDR1 MNHNS and CDR2 SASEGT. The CDR3 totals 14 residues. CDR3: CASSEAEGSYGYTF. The CDR3 nucleotides read TGTGCCAGCAGTGAAGCGGAGGGAAGCTATGGCTACACCTTC.

The chain joins TRBV7-2 to TRBJ1-1; D is uncertain. Trimming removed 1 base at V and 0 bases at J, with 15 bases between. The CDR3 totals 17 residues. The germline gives CDR1 SGHTA, CDR2 FQGNSA. Here the CDR3 DNA reads TGTGCCAGCAGCTTAGTGACCGGACGGCGGATGAACACTGAAGCTTTCTTT. This codes for CASSLVTGRRMNTEAFF.